Below, one T cell receptor (beta chain) is given with its context. Its matching antigen is unknown. V was shortened by 6 bases and J by 0 bases, with 20 bases between the two germline ends. CDR3 length: 17 amino acids. Germline V lookup: CDR1 MNHEY, CDR2 SMNVEV (reference sequence). This specimen belongs to a study of cytomegalovirus exposure and HLA in healthy donors. Study-wide results and caveats: Specificity of a few CMV-associated chains for CMV antigens was verified in vitro.

Using immunoSEQ multiplex PCR, the repertoire was profiled, and TCRdb retains in-frame clones only, with some absent. The sample yields about 330,000 clones, roughly 90% seen once. This chain connects TRBV27 to TRBJ1-1; D remains ambiguous. The receptor was derived from a woman aged 18-29 years in good health and CMV-seronegative. Sequenced: PBMCs. The CDR3 DNA is TGTGCCAGCAGACGCCACAACCTAGGATCCATGAACACTGAAGCTTTCTTT. Amino acid sequence: CASRRHNLGSMNTEAFF.